Following are 23 T cell receptor beta chains from one sample sequenced in a study of blood T cell repertoires in COVID-19. Clones were read by immunoSEQ multiplex PCR, and TCRdb kept only the in-frame ones, dropping some. Of fewer than 250,000 clones in the sample, more than 70% are singletons; the top ten hold around 8%. Sequenced: PBMCs or T cells enriched from blood (not recorded which). The receptors were sampled from a woman between 18 and 30 years old who had recovered from COVID-19.

To note about this clone: Other nucleotide sequences from this sample produce the same CDR3. The V gene is TRBV5-1, the J gene TRBJ1-3; 8 bases fit TRBD1. This CDR3 has 14 amino acids. Germline assignment: CDR1 SGHRS and CDR2 YFSETQ. J lost 3 bases, V lost 4 bases, and 3 bases had no gene match. CDR3 region: CASSIGQGGNTIYF. The CDR3 DNA reads as TGCGCCAGCAGCATCGGACAGGGTGGAAACACCATATATTTT.

The rearrangement uses TRBV11-3 and TRBJ1-3; 9 bases are a match to TRBD1. Germline V gene lookup returns CDR1 SGHNT and CDR2 YENEEA. The CDR3 extends over 16 amino acids. The V gene end was trimmed by 0 bases and the J gene end by 2 bases; junction bases not matched to a gene: 2. The CDR3 DNA sequence: TGTGCCAGCAGCTTAGATAGGACAGGGGCTGGAAACACCATATATTTT. Translation: CASSLDRTGAGNTIYF.

This clone has a single count. This chain links TRBV7-9 with TRBJ1-2, with D tentatively TRBD1 (5 bases). The V end lost 2 bases, the J end lost 4 bases, and 8 bases lay between the germline ends. The CDR3 length is 13 residues. Germline CDR1 and CDR2: SEHNR and FQNEAQ (reference sequence). Here the CDR3 reads CASSLQGAYGYTF. The DNA of the CDR3 is TGTGCCAGCAGCTTACAGGGTGCCTATGGCTACACCTTC.

This chain uses TRBV10-3 with TRBJ1-4; D not certain. Between the trimmed V and J ends, which lost 3 bases and 7 bases, there was a span of 12 bases. CDR3 length: 14 residues. The germline CDR1 and CDR2 sequences are ENHRY and SYGVKD. CDR3 residues: CAISEGVGSEKLFF. The CDR3 DNA reads TGTGCCATCAGTGAAGGAGTGGGGAGTGAAAAACTGTTTTTT.

The genes are TRBV11-2 and TRBJ1-5; 7 bases line up with TRBD1. The germline gives CDR1 SGHAT, CDR2 FQNNGV. The CDR3 length is 15 residues. Trimming at V came to 3 bases and at J to 5 bases, leaving 7 bases not matched to a gene. The CDR3 region is CASSLNRGIHQPQHF. CDR3 sequence (DNA): TGTGCCAGCAGCTTGAACAGGGGAATTCATCAGCCCCAGCATTTT.

This clone was counted a few times. The V and J genes are TRBV24-1 and TRBJ2-3; the D is unclear. This CDR3 is 15 amino acids long. Trimming removed 0 bases at V and 5 bases at J, with 11 bases between. Germline CDR1 and CDR2: KGHDR and SFDVKD. In DNA, the CDR3 is TGTGCCACCAGTGATTTGGAGCATGGTAGAGATACGCAGTATTTT. As protein: CATSDLEHGRDTQYF.

V is TRBV28 and J is TRBJ1-1, with D possibly being TRBD1 (5 bases). V dropped 8 bases and J dropped 4 bases, with 14 bases sitting between them. Germline assignment: CDR1 MDHEN and CDR2 SYDVKM. This CDR3 contains 13 residues. The DNA of the CDR3 is TGTGCCAGCCGGGGGAGGGCGGGCACTGAAGCTTTCTTT. This translates into CASRGRAGTEAFF.

V gene TRBV9 combines with J gene TRBJ2-2; TRBD2 matches 7 bases. Germline V gives CDR1 SGDLS, CDR2 YYNGEE. The CDR3 is made up of 18 amino acids. The V and J ends lost 1 base and 0 bases, in that order; junction bases with no gene match: 9. This CDR3 is CASSVPVSGDTNTGELFF. The CDR3 DNA reads as TGTGCCAGCAGCGTACCTGTGAGCGGGGATACGAACACCGGGGAGCTGTTTTTT.

This sequence joins TRBV2 and TRBJ1-5; possible D gene TRBD1, 6 bases. The CDR3 length is 14 residues. Per the germline V gene, CDR1 is SNHLY and CDR2 is FYNNEI. V gave up 4 bases and J gave up 1 base, with 8 bases separating them. CDR3 DNA: TGTGCCAGCAGTGGGACAGAAAGCAATCAGCCCCAGCATTTT. Its protein is CASSGTESNQPQHF.

The rearrangement joins TRBV4-1 to TRBJ2-3; 7 bases match TRBD1. Germline V CDR1 and CDR2: MGHRA, YSYEKL. Trimming cost V 3 bases and J 3 bases; bases outside gene matches: 0. This CDR3 is built from 13 residues. DNA of the CDR3: TGCGCCAGCAGCCAGGACAGGACAGATACGCAGTATTTT. Its protein is CASSQDRTDTQYF.

This sequence joins TRBV28 and TRBJ1-1, with no clear D. Deletions cut 2 bases from V and 3 bases from J, with 4 bases between. The CDR3 is made up of 12 amino acids. The germline V gene has CDR1 MDHEN and CDR2 SYDVKM. DNA for the CDR3: TGTGCCAGCAGTTTAGTCTACACTGAAGCTTTCTTT. This encodes CASSLVYTEAFF. Complete variable domain (other parts from reference TRBV28 and TRBJ1-1): DVKVTQSSRYLVKRTGEKVFLECVQDMDHENMFWYRQDPGLGLRLIYFSYDVKMKEKGDIPEGYSVSREKKERFSLILESASTNQTSMYLCASSLVYTEAFFGQGTRLTVV.

CDR3 amino acids: CASRGGAALGANVLTF. The CDR3 DNA reads as TGTGCCAGCCGGGGGGGTGCGGCACTTGGGGCCAACGTCCTGACTTTC. The chain employs TRBV27 and TRBJ2-6, with 8 bases that match TRBD2. Germline trimming cut 8 bases from V and 3 bases from J; bases unmatched to any gene: 9. CDR1 is MNHEY, CDR2 SMNVEV, per germline (reference sequence). The CDR3 extends over 16 amino acids.

The V gene is TRBV5-1, the J gene TRBJ1-1, with 8 bases fitting TRBD1. The CDR3 covers 14 residues. With 6 bases clipped from V and 5 bases from J, the junction kept 9 bases outside the gene matches. Germline assignment: CDR1 SGHRS and CDR2 YFSETQ. This CDR3 is CASTDLTGGTEAFF. The CDR3 DNA sequence: TGCGCCAGCACCGATCTCACAGGGGGGACTGAAGCTTTCTTT.

V is TRBV4-1 and J is TRBJ2-5; D might be TRBD1 (5 bases). Germline values: CDR1 MGHRA, CDR2 YSYEKL. The CDR3 spans 14 residues. V gave up 2 bases and J gave up 2 bases, with 9 bases separating them. CDR3 loop: CASSQTGIQETQYF. The CDR3 DNA sequence: TGCGCCAGCAGCCAAACAGGTATTCAAGAGACCCAGTACTTC.

In its sample, this clone was seen once. V and J are TRBV19 and TRBJ2-1, with D maybe TRBD2 (7 bases). The length of the CDR3 is 16 residues. Between the trimmed V and J ends, which lost 3 bases and 2 bases, there was a span of 14 bases. Germline V gives CDR1 LNHDA, CDR2 SQIVND (reference sequence). The CDR3 reads CASSMRRGRAYNEQFF. In DNA form, the CDR3 reads TGTGCCAGTAGTATGAGGCGGGGGCGGGCCTACAATGAGCAGTTCTTC.

This sequence joins TRBV30 and TRBJ1-2; the match to TRBD1 covers 9 bases. Germline assignment: CDR1 GTSNPN and CDR2 SVGIG (reference sequence). V shed 2 bases and J 2 bases; nucleotides not matched to a gene: 6. CDR3 length: 15 amino acids. CDR3 residues: CAWSLRQGVNYGYTF. DNA of the CDR3: TGTGCCTGGAGTTTACGACAGGGGGTAAACTATGGCTACACCTTC.

This clone was observed a single time. The rearrangement joins TRBV27 to TRBJ1-5; D is possibly TRBD1 (5 bases). The CDR3 length is 15 residues. V was shortened by 3 bases and J by 4 bases, with 13 bases between the two germline ends. In germline, CDR1 is MNHEY, CDR2 SMNVEV (reference sequence). The CDR3, as DNA: TGTGCCAGCAGTTTGCGGGGGGATTTAAATCAGCCCCAGCATTTT. Protein: CASSLRGDLNQPQHF.

This clone has only one observation. The chain couples TRBV29-1 to TRBJ2-5, with 8 bases aligning to TRBD1. The CDR3 runs 13 residues. Germline values: CDR1 SQVTM, CDR2 ANQGSEA. After removal of 8 bases from V and 2 bases from J, the junction contained 7 bases not matched to a gene. The CDR3 is CSLIGTGQETQYF. CDR3 coding DNA: TGCAGCCTTATTGGGACAGGACAAGAGACCCAGTACTTC.

DNA of the CDR3: TGTGCCAGCAGCGTACCCGGGACTAGCGGGAGGGAGAATGAGCAGTTCTTC. Translated: CASSVPGTSGRENEQFF. The chain carries TRBV9 and TRBJ2-1; TRBD2 agrees at 16 bases. V dropped 1 base and J dropped 7; count of bases not matched to a gene: 5. The CDR3 spans 17 residues. Germline loops: CDR1 SGDLS, CDR2 YYNGEE.

The chain employs TRBV5-1 and TRBJ1-1; weak D call: TRBD1 (5 bases). V lost 3 bases to trimming and J lost 4 bases, with 13 bases between them. There are 14 residues in the CDR3. CDR1 and CDR2 (germline): SGHRS, YFSETQ. For the CDR3, the DNA is TGCGCCAGCAGCTCCGATCGGGGGGTCACTGAAGCTTTCTTT. Its protein is CASSSDRGVTEAFF.

In its sample, this clone was seen once. The chain carries TRBV28 and TRBJ2-5, with 12 bases matching TRBD1. Trimming removed 8 bases from V and 5 bases from J; junction bases left unmatched: 3. Germline-derived CDR1 and CDR2 are MDHEN and SYDVKM. The CDR3 has 13 amino acids. The CDR3 spells CASGTGGVETQYF. The CDR3, as DNA: TGTGCCAGCGGGACAGGGGGCGTCGAGACCCAGTACTTC.

V and J are TRBV28 and TRBJ1-2; 10 nucleotides match TRBD1. CDR1 is MDHEN and CDR2 is SYDVKM in the germline V gene. V lost 5 bases to trimming and J lost 4 bases; unmatched junction nucleotides: 4. This CDR3 contains 14 residues. For the CDR3, the DNA is TGTGCCAGCAGTGCTGGACAGGGGGTCTATGGCTACACCTTC. It codes for CASSAGQGVYGYTF.

The chain is built from TRBV7-2 and TRBJ1-1, with TRBD1 matching over 9 bases. The V gene's germline CDR1 is SGHTA and CDR2 FQGNSA. V lost 5 bases, J lost 4 bases, and 14 bases stayed unmatched. This CDR3 is 17 amino acids long. CDR3 nucleotide sequence: TGTGCCAGCAGCATACTACAGGGGGCGCGAATAGGCACTGAAGCTTTCTTT. It codes for CASSILQGARIGTEAFF.